This T cell receptor (beta chain) stems from a study of OX40 agonist ivuxolimab in advanced cancers. Study-wide context: The patients' treatment was ivuxolimab, an agonistic anti-OX40 (CD134) antibody.

CDR1 and CDR2 (germline): MNHEY, SVGAGI. The CDR3 has 14 amino acids. V was cut by 2 bases and J by 5 bases, with 13 bases left in between. Libraries were prepared by immunoSEQ multiplex PCR; TCRdb keeps only in-frame clonotypes and omits some of them. The data contain 75,000 to 100,000 clones, 84% of them seen just once; the ten biggest clones take up about 6%. The genes are TRBV6-5 and TRBJ2-7; the D gene is possibly TRBD2 (7 bases). The sequence came from an adult with an advanced solid tumor such as melanoma, head and neck, liver or kidney cancer. This specimen was CD4+ or CD8+ T cells sorted from blood, taken in a trial of the OX40 agonist ivuxolimab. In DNA form, the CDR3 reads TGTGCCAGCAGTTACCCTGGGGGGGCCCACGAGCAGTACTTC. It yields the protein CASSYPGGAHEQYF.